This T cell receptor (beta chain) emerged from a study of T cell repertoires in cytomegalovirus infection (dated by TCRdb to 2018 to 2020). Turning to the overall study: The peptide stimulations were aimed at well-studied HLA-B-restricted epitopes as well as recently identified HLA-C-restricted CMV epitopes, whose presentation resists viral immunomodulation. Donor HLA type was relevant to the analysis, as public TCR beta signatures indicated carriage of CMV infection together with the matching HLA type.

What the work shows at the level of the full study, not this receptor alone: In both this cohort and an independent roughly 400-donor cohort, the cumulative frequency of public TCR beta family members distinguished carriers of CMV infection plus the relevant HLA type. The ex vivo response was dominated by HLA-C-restricted CMV-specific TCR beta clonotypes, and the single most frequent clonotype in two of eight donors was supplied by these HLA-C-restricted clonotypes.

Instrument used: Illumina HiSeq 1500. The raw public reads went through TCRdb reprocessing: fastp at Q25, MiXCR clone calling, in-frame beta chains kept. Entries are consolidated by CDR3 protein sequence, retaining the most common genes and DNA. The sample table shows 550,000 to 700,000 distinct CDR3 sequences, and around two fifths are seen once. The ten biggest clones cover roughly 50% of the sample. What the treatment or condition label conveys for this sample: in vitro stimulation with specific CMV peptide epitopes to enrich CMV-specific T cells. A word on this clonotype: Its binding antigen is unknown. Base qualities are not provided; no much larger clone lies one nucleotide away.

The specimen comprised cultured PBMCs, sampled from culture after CMV antigen stimulation. The clonotype was recovered from a human donor in good health (CMV status not recorded). Some clones in this sample may be carry-over from other donors' samples.

The CDR3 protein sequence reads: CASTRGRTVRGQPQHF. The DNA sequence reads TGTGCCAGCACCCGGGGTAGGACAGTCAGAGGTCAGCCCCAGCATTTT. The chain uses TRBV5-8 and TRBJ1-5, with a weak D call of TRBD1 (6 bases match). Counted from cysteine to phenylalanine, this CDR3 has 16 amino acids. The only DNA kept is the CDR3, 48 bases in frame from the first base. V sheds 6 bases and J sheds 6 bases, leaving 22 bases between their ends. Looking up the germline V gene yields CDR1 SGHTS and CDR2 YDEGEE.